This T cell receptor (beta chain) was found in a study of response to subunit inactivated influenza vaccine. TCRdb redid the calling of the RT-PCR reads with MiXCR, one entry per CDR3 protein. This table holds about 570,000 distinct CDR3 sequences, roughly 10% found once. The junction had 15 bases not matched to a gene; V was cut back by 1 base and J by 7 bases. Germline V lookup: CDR1 GTSNPN, CDR2 SVGIG (reference sequence). CDR3 size: 17 residues. In this sample, this clonotype turned up a few times. In addition, the sample was reused for a study of T cells expressing NK-cell markers. Per that study: Libraries used 5'RACE template switching adding universal primer site and UMIs. The TCR beta repertoires were obtained from sorted CD3+CD56+NKG2C+, CD3+CD56+NKG2C- and CD3+CD56-NKG2C+ T cells. Sequencing covered eight donors, seven HCMV-seropositive and one seronegative. As a fraction of CD8+ T cells, dominant NKG2C+ clonotypes reached roughly 1.0-7.0% in roughly 6 donors. The study did not resolve the HCMV specificity of expanded NKG2C+ T cell clones.

The specimen comprised PBMCs from blood, sampled on the day of vaccination. This TCR was sampled from a man aged 50-60 years who received an inactivated influenza vaccine. The chain is built from TRBV30 and TRBJ2-1; 8 bases line up with TRBD2. CDR3 residues: CAWSGDYRGGVVNEQFF. CDR3 nucleotides: TGTGCCTGGAGTGGGGATTATCGGGGGGGGGTAGTAAATGAGCAGTTCTTC.